A single sample gave rise to the 24 T cell receptor beta chains below, sequenced in a study of OX40 agonist ivuxolimab in advanced cancers. The assay was immunoSEQ multiplex PCR, and TCRdb's table has in-frame clones only and misses some. The table shows 58,000 or so clones, with 89% occurring only once. Sequencing used CD4+ or CD8+ T cells sorted from blood, obtained in a trial of the OX40 agonist ivuxolimab. All receptors derive from an adult with an advanced solid tumor such as melanoma, head and neck, liver or kidney cancer.

Worth noting for this clone: At the DNA level, this CDR3 is encoded by other sequences in the same sample as well. CDR3 nucleotide sequence: TGCAGTGCTAGAGTAGATACGCAGTATTTT. Protein sequence: CSARVDTQYF. The rearrangement uses TRBV20-1 and TRBJ2-3; D unclear. The V gene lost 1 base and the J gene lost 5 bases, with 1 base spanning the gap. CDR1 and CDR2 from the germline V gene are DFQATT and SNEGSKA (reference sequence). This CDR3 region has 10 residues.

The J gene is TRBJ2-7, the V gene TRBV11-2; D might be TRBD1 (6 bases). Trimming stripped 0 bases from V and 3 bases from J, with 18 bases between. The germline gives CDR1 SGHAT, CDR2 FQNNGV. The CDR3 extends over 17 amino acids. The CDR3 DNA reads as TGTGCCAGCAGCTTAGATCCTTTACAGGGTTTGGGCTACGAGCAGTACTTC. This codes for CASSLDPLQGLGYEQYF. The whole variable domain, remainder taken from reference TRBV11-2 and TRBJ2-7, is EAGVAQSPRYKIIEKRQSVAFWCNPISGHATLYWYQQILGQGPKLLIQFQNNGVVDDSQLPKDRFSAERLKGVDSTLKIQPAKLEDSAVYLCASSLDPLQGLGYEQYFGPGTRLTVT.

This clone was counted between two and nine times. The V call is TRBV27, the J call TRBJ1-1; the D is unclear. Trimming took 3 bases from V and 0 from J, leaving 2 bases between them. There are 12 residues in the CDR3. CDR1 and CDR2 from the germline V gene are MNHEY and SMNVEV (reference sequence). As DNA, the CDR3 is TGTGCCAGCAGTTTGATGAACACTGAAGCTTTCTTT. It translates to CASSLMNTEAFF.

This chain links TRBV7-9 with TRBJ2-7; possible D gene TRBD1, 6 bases. CDR1 and CDR2 (germline): SEHNR, FQNEAQ (reference sequence). CDR3 length: 14 amino acids. Trimming took off 5 bases at V and 3 bases at J, with 14 bases between the two ends. As DNA, the CDR3 is TGTGCCAGCAGCAATCCGGGACATTACTACGAGCAGTACTTC. It codes for CASSNPGHYYEQYF.

As concerns this clone: The same CDR3 can be traced to other DNA sequences in this sample. The chain links TRBV28 to TRBJ2-7; D possibly uses TRBD1 or TRBD2 (5 bases each). V dropped 2 bases and J dropped 0 bases, with 5 bases sitting between them. CDR3 length equals 13 residues. The germline V gene encodes CDR1 MDHEN and CDR2 SYDVKM. The CDR3 spells CASSLGGSYEQYF. In nucleotides, the CDR3 is TGTGCCAGCAGTTTAGGGGGCTCCTACGAGCAGTACTTC.

The gene calls are TRBV7-7 and TRBJ1-4; no clear D. The CDR3 length is 14 residues. Germline CDR1 SSHAT, CDR2 FNYEAQ (reference sequence). V was clipped by 3 bases and J by 6 bases, with 11 bases between them. Here the CDR3 reads CASSLGVGDEKLFF. CDR3 bases: TGTGCCAGCAGCTTGGGAGTAGGTGATGAAAAACTGTTTTTT.

V gene TRBV27 combines with J gene TRBJ2-1; D ambiguous. CDR1 and CDR2 (germline): MNHEY, SMNVEV (reference sequence). The CDR3 totals 15 residues. V lost 6 bases to trimming and J lost 4 bases, with 16 bases between them. CDR3 residues: CASSLVINQYNEQFF. The CDR3 bases are TGTGCCAGCAGCCTTGTCATTAACCAATACAATGAGCAGTTCTTC.

The chain joins TRBV28 to TRBJ1-4, with D perhaps TRBD1 (6 bases). The CDR3 consists of 14 residues. The ends were cut back, 6 bases at V and 2 bases at J, with 10 bases in the middle. Germline V gene lookup returns CDR1 MDHEN and CDR2 SYDVKM. The CDR3 bases are TGTGCCAGCAGGCCTGACAGGACTAATGAAAAACTGTTTTTT. It codes for CASRPDRTNEKLFF.

The gene calls are TRBV29-1 and TRBJ2-5, with TRBD2 matching over 11 bases. The junction had 19 bases not matched to a gene; V was cut back by 5 bases and J by 2 bases. CDR1 is SQVTM and CDR2 is ANQGSEA in the germline V gene. The CDR3 runs 19 residues. In nucleotides, the CDR3 is TGCAGCGTTTGGGGAATTTTTAAGGGGACTAGCGGAGAACAAGAGACCCAGTACTTC. Protein sequence: CSVWGIFKGTSGEQETQYF.

V and J are TRBV9 and TRBJ2-3; TRBD2 matches 11 bases. The CDR3 is made up of 17 amino acids. The trim removed 3 bases at V and 0 bases at J, leaving 6 bases unmatched. Germline loops: CDR1 SGDLS, CDR2 YYNGEE. CDR3 bases: TGTGCCAGCAGCGGGACCGTAGCGGGGGGGAGCACAGATACGCAGTATTTT. This encodes CASSGTVAGGSTDTQYF.

The CDR3 region has the DNA TGTGCCAGCAAACGGACAGGGGAACATGAGCAGTTCTTC. Its translation is CASKRTGEHEQFF. The chain employs TRBV6-5 and TRBJ2-1; TRBD1 agrees at 9 bases. V shed 7 bases and J 8 bases; nucleotides not matched to a gene: 6. The germline V gene has CDR1 MNHEY and CDR2 SVGAGI. The CDR3 length is 13 residues.

The count of this clone is one. The J gene is TRBJ2-3, the V gene TRBV27; 14 bases line up with TRBD2. The CDR3 consists of 22 residues. Germline V lookup: CDR1 MNHEY, CDR2 SMNVEV (reference sequence). Germline trimming cut 0 bases from V and 0 bases from J; bases unmatched to any gene: 14. CDR3 sequence (DNA): TGTGCCAGCAGTTTATCGATAGTGGGGACTAGCGGGAGTTTGTGGAGCACAGATACGCAGTATTTT. Its protein is CASSLSIVGTSGSLWSTDTQYF.

This chain uses TRBV29-1 with TRBJ2-7; 10 bases map to TRBD1. Germline lookup yields CDR1 SQVTM and CDR2 ANQGSEA. The CDR3 spans 15 residues. J was trimmed by 6 bases and V by 4 bases; bases with no gene match: 12. CDR3 nucleotides: TGCAGCGTTGGGACCCCTGACAGGGGGCCCTTCGAGCAGTACTTC. This gives the protein CSVGTPDRGPFEQYF.

The chain links TRBV19 to TRBJ2-1, with 11 bases identical to TRBD2. The CDR3 runs to 16 residues. Looked up from germline, CDR1 is LNHDA and CDR2 is SQIVND (reference sequence). V trimming: 10 bases; J trimming: 1 base; junction bases outside the gene matches: 9. The CDR3 nucleotides are TGTGCCACCCTAGCGGGAGGTTTTAGGTCCTACAATGAGCAGTTCTTC. It encodes CATLAGGFRSYNEQFF.

The chain recombines TRBV27 with TRBJ2-7; no clear D gene. The germline V gene encodes CDR1 MNHEY and CDR2 SMNVEV (reference sequence). The V and J ends lost 5 bases and 0 bases respectively, with 8 bases between them. CDR3 length equals 13 residues. CDR3 sequence: CASSLTASYEQYF. CDR3 in DNA: TGTGCCAGCAGTCTGACGGCCTCCTACGAGCAGTACTTC.

In its sample, this clone was seen once. The chain joins TRBV19 to TRBJ2-1, with D unclear. The V and J ends lost 0 bases and 8 bases respectively, with 17 bases between them. The CDR3 length is 16 residues. CDR1 is LNHDA and CDR2 is SQIVND in the germline V gene (reference sequence). CDR3 sequence: CASSIDNSIYLDEQFF. CDR3 in DNA: TGTGCCAGTAGTATAGATAACAGTATCTATTTGGATGAGCAGTTCTTC.

The J gene is TRBJ2-7, the V gene TRBV5-4; D is possibly TRBD2 (5 bases). The ends were cut back, 0 bases at V and 2 bases at J, with 12 bases in the middle. The CDR3 sequence is 15 residues long. The germline gives CDR1 SGHNT, CDR2 YYREEE (reference sequence). This CDR3 is CASSLASGLTYEQYF. The CDR3 coding sequence is TGTGCCAGCAGCTTGGCCTCCGGACTGACCTACGAGCAGTACTTC.

This clone was seen a single time. The genes are TRBV19 and TRBJ2-1; 13 nucleotides agree with TRBD2. Looked up from germline, CDR1 is LNHDA and CDR2 is SQIVND (reference sequence). This CDR3 comprises 17 residues. The ends lost 3 bases at V and 5 bases at J; junction bases unmatched: 7. The CDR3: CASSIGGLAGPNNEQFF. CDR3 DNA: TGTGCCAGTAGTATTGGGGGACTAGCGGGACCTAACAATGAGCAGTTCTTC.

This chain uses TRBV19 with TRBJ1-5; D may be TRBD1 (5 bases). With 5 bases removed from V and 7 bases from J, the gap between germline ends came to 18 bases. CDR1 is LNHDA, CDR2 SQIVND, per germline (reference sequence). This CDR3 is 15 amino acids long. The chain's CDR3 is CASSPVVGGGQPQHF. CDR3 DNA: TGTGCCAGTAGTCCCGTTGTGGGGGGAGGGCAGCCCCAGCATTTT.

In its sample, this clone was seen a few times. The chain carries TRBV4-1 and TRBJ1-5; D unclear. The ends were cut back, 4 bases at V and 7 bases at J, with 11 bases in the middle. The CDR3 loop spans 13 amino acids. CDR1 and CDR2 from the germline V gene are MGHRA and YSYEKL. In DNA form, the CDR3 reads TGCGCCAGCAGCCTTTCCCCGGGACAGCCCCAGCATTTT. This gives the protein CASSLSPGQPQHF.

The CDR3 region has the DNA TGTGCCAGCAGCTTAGATCTGGTGTTTACGGGGCAAGAGACCCAGTACTTC. This encodes CASSLDLVFTGQETQYF. This chain connects TRBV11-2 to TRBJ2-5, with a possible D match to TRBD2 (5 bases). The V end lost 0 bases, the J end lost 2 bases, and 16 bases lay between the germline ends. The CDR3 spans 17 residues. Germline V gene data show CDR1 as SGHAT and CDR2 as FQNNGV.

This clone has just a few counts. J is TRBJ2-1 and V is TRBV7-3, with a weak D call TRBD1 (6 bases). V was clipped by 2 bases and J by 8 bases, with 16 bases between them. CDR1 and CDR2 (germline): SGHTA, FQGTGA. The CDR3 length is 15 residues. In DNA, the CDR3 is TGTGCCAGCAGCTTACGAGCCAGGGGCGCCGATGAGCAGTTCTTC. Protein: CASSLRARGADEQFF.

The V and J genes are TRBV27 and TRBJ2-1; D perhaps matches TRBD1 (5 bases). With 5 bases removed from V and 6 bases from J, the gap between germline ends came to 17 bases. The CDR3 spans 15 residues. Germline loops: CDR1 MNHEY, CDR2 SMNVEV (reference sequence). This chain's CDR3 is CASSRTVGHRNEQFF. The CDR3 DNA reads TGTGCCAGCAGTCGGACCGTTGGACACCGCAATGAGCAGTTCTTC.

The chain has TRBV5-1 and TRBJ1-2; D uncertain. In germline, CDR1 is SGHRS, CDR2 YFSETQ. The V and J ends lost 1 base and 4 bases respectively, with 8 bases between them. The CDR3 totals 13 residues. CDR3 in amino acids: CASSLTATYGYTF. The CDR3 DNA reads TGCGCCAGCAGCTTGACAGCTACCTATGGCTACACCTTC.